The 19 T cell receptor beta chains presented below share a single source sample, sequenced in a study of blood T cell repertoires in COVID-19. Sequenced by immunoSEQ multiplex PCR; TCRdb stores in-frame clones only, minus some. The table lists about 250,000 clones, about 80% of them singletons. Sequenced: peripheral blood. The origin of the receptors is a person aged 65-85 years with COVID-19, enrolled during active disease.

V gene TRBV6-2 or TRBV6-3 combines with J gene TRBJ2-2, with TRBD1 matching over 7 bases. CDR3 length: 22 amino acids. Germline assignment: CDR1 MNHEY and CDR2 SVGEGT. Germline trimming cut 8 bases from V and 6 bases from J; bases unmatched to any gene: 33. CDR3 nucleotide sequence: TGTGCCAGCGGCCTTTCCCTCTTTGGGACAGAACATCCGGGCAGCGTGGCCGGGGAGCTGTTTTTT. Amino acids: CASGLSLFGTEHPGSVAGELFF.

This sequence joins TRBV5-6 and TRBJ1-6; 7 bases agree with TRBD1. CDR1 is SGHDT and CDR2 is YYEEEE in the germline V gene. Trimming took 3 bases from V and 7 from J; bases not matched to a gene: 13. This CDR3 has 17 amino acids. The DNA for the CDR3 is TGTGCCAGCAGCTACGCACTGACAGGGCGGGGAAATTCACCCCTCCACTTT. Translation gives CASSYALTGRGNSPLHF.

V usage is TRBV7-8 and J usage is TRBJ1-1; D might be TRBD1 (6 bases). The CDR3 is 16 amino acids. Trimming took 3 bases from V and 4 from J, leaving 18 bases between them. From germline, CDR1 is SGHVS and CDR2 FQNEAQ. DNA for the CDR3: TGTGCCAGCAGCTTTGGTATTAGGGGGATGGGCACTGAAGCTTTCTTT. Translating gives CASSFGIRGMGTEAFF.

This CDR3 reads CASSEWRGSKFF. CDR3 nucleotides: TGTGCCAGCAGTGAGTGGCGGGGGTCGAAGTTCTTC. The J gene is TRBJ2-1, the V gene TRBV2; TRBD2 agrees at 7 bases. This CDR3 region has 12 residues. Germline loops: CDR1 SNHLY, CDR2 FYNNEI. J gave up 14 bases and V 3 bases, and 7 bases lay outside the gene matches.

The chain carries TRBV19 and TRBJ1-3; TRBD1 is a possible D gene (5 bases). CDR1 is LNHDA and CDR2 is SQIVND in the germline V gene (reference sequence). The V gene lost 6 bases and the J gene lost 0 bases, with 12 bases spanning the gap. The CDR3 consists of 15 residues. The CDR3 spells CASRTTDGSGNTIYF. As DNA, the CDR3 is TGTGCCAGTAGGACGACAGACGGCTCTGGAAACACCATATATTTT. The full variable domain, rest sourced from reference TRBV19 and TRBJ1-3, is DGGITQSPKYLFRKEGQNVTLSCEQNLNHDAMYWYRQDPGQGLRLIYYSQIVNDFQKGDIAEGYSVSREKKESFPLTVTSAQKNPTAFYLCASRTTDGSGNTIYFGEGSWLTVV.

V usage is TRBV11-3 and J usage is TRBJ2-1; a weak D match, TRBD2 (6 bases). Germline CDR1 is SGHNT and CDR2 is YENEEA. Trimming removed 5 bases at V and 4 bases at J, with 15 bases between. There are 15 residues in the CDR3. Here the CDR3 reads CASSPAEGPYNEQFF. The DNA of the CDR3 is TGTGCCAGCAGCCCTGCGGAGGGGCCATACAATGAGCAGTTCTTC.

This clone was detected a few times. V and J are TRBV27 and TRBJ1-1; 9 nucleotides align to TRBD1. Germline V gene sequence: CDR1 MNHEY, CDR2 SMNVEV (reference sequence). V shed 8 bases, J shed 3 bases, and the junction held 10 bases outside the gene matches. The CDR3 is made up of 15 amino acids. In nucleotides, the CDR3 is TGTGCCAGCTGGGGCACAGGGGGCCCGGACACTGAAGCTTTCTTT. This sequence encodes CASWGTGGPDTEAFF.

This rearrangement joins TRBV14 to TRBJ1-6; D ambiguous. In germline, CDR1 is SGHDN, CDR2 FVKESK. This CDR3 is 14 amino acids long. The germline V and J ends were trimmed by 0 bases and 7 bases, with 7 bases remaining between them. CDR3 residues: CASSQEFGNSPLHF. The CDR3 region has the DNA TGTGCCAGCAGCCAAGAGTTCGGGAATTCACCCCTCCACTTT.

A single count supports this clone. The chain is built from TRBV9 and TRBJ2-3, with 8 bases that match TRBD2. Germline V CDR1 and CDR2: SGDLS, YYNGEE. The CDR3 is made up of 16 amino acids. Losses at the gene ends were 5 bases for V and 6 bases for J; bases not matched to a gene: 14. The CDR3 DNA sequence: TGTGCCAGCAGTTCTTTTAGGACTAGCTCGCCGGATACGCAGTATTTT. Its translation: CASSSFRTSSPDTQYF.

The V and J genes are TRBV6-5 and TRBJ2-2, with 9 bases matching TRBD1. The CDR3 is 12 amino acids. V lost 6 bases and J lost 7; bases outside the gene matches: 0. Germline CDR1 reads MNHEY; CDR2 reads SVGAGI. The DNA of the CDR3 is TGTGCCAGCAGGGACAGGGGCGGGGAGCTGTTTTTT. As protein: CASRDRGGELFF.

J is TRBJ1-6 and V is TRBV11-2, with 7 bases that match TRBD1. The CDR3 length is 13 residues. With 3 bases clipped from V and 9 bases from J, the junction kept 2 bases outside the gene matches. The germline V gene encodes CDR1 SGHAT and CDR2 FQNNGV. DNA of the CDR3: TGTGCCAGCAGCTTCCGACAGGGTTCACCCCTCCACTTT. Amino acid sequence: CASSFRQGSPLHF.

The chain carries TRBV6-5 and TRBJ1-4; tentatively, D is TRBD1 (5 bases). Per germline, CDR1 MNHEY and CDR2 SVGAGI. This CDR3 region has 13 residues. V was cut by 6 bases and J by 9 bases, with 14 bases left in between. The CDR3 is CASRQEIGQKLFF. CDR3 nucleotides: TGTGCCAGCAGACAGGAAATTGGACAAAAACTGTTTTTT.

This chain joins TRBV11-3 and TRBJ1-1; D unclear. Germline V gives CDR1 SGHNT, CDR2 YENEEA. This CDR3 contains 13 residues. The V and J ends lost 4 bases and 4 bases respectively, with 10 bases between them. The CDR3 sequence: CASSSSLSTEAFF. CDR3 DNA: TGTGCCAGCAGCTCGTCCCTCTCCACTGAAGCTTTCTTT.

V usage is TRBV7-2 and J usage is TRBJ1-4, with 7 positions matching TRBD1. This CDR3 region has 18 residues. Germline CDR1 is SGHTA and CDR2 is FQGNSA. The V segment lost 1 base and the J segment 0 bases; nucleotides outside the gene matches: 8. CDR3 nucleotides: TGTGCCAGCAGCTTAGTGGAGGGGGCGCGTGCAACTAATGAAAAACTGTTTTTT. The encoded protein is CASSLVEGARATNEKLFF.

V usage is TRBV5-6 and J usage is TRBJ1-2, with 9 nucleotides matching TRBD1. Germline CDR1 and CDR2: SGHDT and YYEEEE. V trimming: 6 bases; J trimming: 8 bases; junction bases outside the gene matches: 8. This CDR3 has 13 residues. CDR3 in amino acids: CASTGDRALGYTF. The CDR3 nucleotides read TGTGCCAGCACCGGGGACAGGGCTTTGGGCTACACCTTC.

J is TRBJ2-1 and V is TRBV29-1, with 8 bases matching TRBD2. CDR1 SQVTM and CDR2 ANQGSEA come from the germline V gene. The V gene end was trimmed by 3 bases and the J gene end by 11 bases; junction bases not matched to a gene: 9. This CDR3 region has 13 residues. CDR3 sequence reads: CSVETSALTKQFF. The CDR3 DNA sequence: TGCAGCGTTGAGACTAGCGCCCTGACTAAGCAGTTCTTC.

This chain joins TRBV5-1 and TRBJ2-1, with 7 bases identical to TRBD1. Germline V gives CDR1 SGHRS, CDR2 YFSETQ. V lost 3 bases to trimming and J lost 7 bases; unmatched junction nucleotides: 16. This CDR3 has 17 amino acids. CDR3 nucleotides: TGCGCCAGCAGCTCTCGTTTGGCGGCCAGGGGGTTAAATGAGCAGTTCTTC. It codes for CASSSRLAARGLNEQFF.

V and J are TRBV29-1 and TRBJ2-5; TRBD2 aligns across 12 bases. The CDR3 spans 15 residues. Germline-derived CDR1 and CDR2 are SQVTM and ANQGSEA. After removal of 7 bases from V and 2 bases from J, the junction contained 8 bases not matched to a gene. CDR3: CSAQGGTSGQETQYF. The CDR3 nucleotides are TGCAGCGCCCAAGGGGGGACTAGCGGGCAAGAGACCCAGTACTTC.

This chain joins TRBV5-5 and TRBJ1-3, with 12 bases matching TRBD1. The V gene's germline CDR1 is SGHKS and CDR2 YYEKEE (reference sequence). The J segment lost 3 bases and the V segment lost 6 bases, leaving 4 bases of the junction unmatched. CDR3 length: 15 amino acids. CDR3 loop: CASKRDRGLGNTIYF. The CDR3 DNA follows: TGTGCCAGCAAAAGGGACAGGGGGCTTGGAAACACCATATATTTT.